The sequence of this TCR beta chain was determined in a study of T cells in women clearing cervical HPV infection. On the study more broadly: Controls' single incident HPV16 infection cleared within 12 months without precancer. Case blood was drawn a median about 150 days after lesion detection.

Study-level results: Associations may precede or follow infection; HPV-specific or memory T cells were not isolated. CIN3+ cases had significantly higher TCR richness than controls; evenness did not differ.

The repertoire was sequenced with immunoSEQ multiplex PCR; TCRdb's copy has only in-frame clones and lacks some. Its listing shows about 26,000 clones. The germline CDR1 and CDR2 sequences are SEHNR and FQNEAQ (reference sequence). This CDR3 comprises 15 residues. V shed 4 bases and J shed 3 bases, with 15 bases lying between them. In regard to this clone: Its antigen is still unknown. The read stops 3 residues short of the end of the CDR3; the missing end is completed from the germline J gene.

Input material: blood buffy coat. J is TRBJ1-1 and V is TRBV7-9, with D possibly TRBD1 on 6 matching bases. The sequence was collected from a woman aged 18 to 75 with a cervical HPV16 infection that either progressed to CIN3+ or cleared (not recorded which). Incomplete CDR3 DNA: TGTGCCAGCAGCTACCTTGCGGGGGGCGACACTGAA. It specifies CASSYLAGGDTE. The whole CDR3 reads CASSYLAGGDTEAFF.